Included here is one T cell receptor (beta chain) sequence, with context. This entry belongs to a study of monozygotic twins with cystic fibrosis. Study details: With about 15 PCR cycles, barcoded libraries came from about 3.2 micrograms of fragmented DNA.

The V gene lost 1 base and the J gene lost 1 base, with 10 bases spanning the gap. Germline V gene lookup returns CDR1 GTSNPN and CDR2 SVGIG (reference sequence). This CDR3 region has 14 residues. Some clones are missing from TCRdb's copy, which holds only in-frame ones; the method was immunoSEQ multiplex PCR. The sample holds around 29,000 clones, just under 85% seen once. V and J are TRBV30 and TRBJ2-5, with D tentatively TRBD1 or TRBD2 (5 bases each). Sequencing was performed on blood. This TCR came from a girl aged 2-10 years with cystic fibrosis. The CDR3 reads CAWSAGTLQETQYF. CDR3 DNA: TGTGCCTGGAGTGCCGGGACGCTCCAAGAGACCCAGTACTTC.